This T cell receptor beta chain was captured in a study of control samples from healthy donors and cancer patients. Method: immunoSEQ multiplex PCR; TCRdb's copy keeps in-frame clones and lacks some. The sample yields 100,000 to 150,000 clones, 92% seen once. Germline V CDR1 and CDR2: MNHNS, SASEGT. The CDR3 sequence is 16 residues long. The trim removed 4 bases at V and 4 bases at J, leaving 11 bases unmatched. V gene TRBV6-1 combines with J gene TRBJ2-3, with 7 bases aligning to TRBD2. The sequence was obtained from a man at least 80 years old with head and neck cancer. The sample taken for sequencing was PBMCs. The CDR3 reads CASSGQTSSGPDTQYF. In DNA form, the CDR3 reads TGTGCCAGCAGTGGTCAGACTAGCTCCGGCCCAGATACGCAGTATTTT.